This TCR beta chain derives from a study of blood T cell repertoires in COVID-19 (dated by TCRdb to 2020 to 2022). Regarding the research as a whole: The collaborator samples originated in the United States, Italy and Spain and spanned the acute and convalescent phases of COVID-19. The prospective study material was composed of cDNA or gDNA derived from T cells, B-cell-depleted T cells, or PBMCs. Subjects who had been exposed to COVID-19, were actively infected with it, or had recovered from it provided the deeply sampled blood TCRbeta repertoires that made up the dataset. The repertoires were released in a freely available public database meant as a resource for research on the immune response to SARS-CoV-2. Samples came from the ongoing ImmuneRACE study (first 160 participants) plus 1,254 subjects from 6 global collaborators. Sample metadata almost always included a de-identified subject ID, COVID-19 status, age in years and sex. Where available, HLA class I and class II types were taken from metadata supplied by the sample provider and were not determined by assay-based typing. Overall results and qualifications from the work: How much clinical and demographic metadata was included differed by source and by participant, and the metadata was provided uncurated.

TCRbeta CDR3 regions were amplified from genomic DNA using the immunoSEQ Assay, a bias-controlled multiplex PCR. Per the original workflow: The number of nucleated cells in each sample was estimated from the amplification of reference gene primers within the assay. To quantify the absolute abundance of each unique TCRbeta CDR3 rearrangement, sequence reads were collapsed and filtered. For each sample, productive Simpson clonality was calculated by taking the square root of Simpson's diversity index across productive rearrangements. This is the immuneACCESS table as TCRdb keeps it, with only in-frame sequences that have V and J called. A part of the clones is gone; compared with another copy, unresolved V genes explain less than half, and the rest is unexplained. V and J calls and clone size are those listed in that table; D and trimming were worked out from the DNA. The sample records approximately 190,000 clones, around 84% of which are singletons. 20% of the sample lies in the top ten.

As regards this clone: It lacks a known antigen. Base qualities are not at hand, and no much larger clone is one base apart.

Each collaborating institution followed its own protocols to collect whole blood in K2EDTA tubes. Collaborator samples were shipped for TCRbeta analysis as frozen whole blood, isolated PBMCs, or DNA extracted from either sample type. Measured from the cysteine to the phenylalanine, the CDR3 is 12 residues long. This entry keeps only the CDR3 DNA: 36 bases, framed from base 1. V lost 4 bases and J lost 8 bases; the stretch between them is 11 bases long. Via the germline V gene, CDR1 is MDHEN and CDR2 SYDVKM. The sequence was obtained from a human donor in a cohort sampled during active COVID-19. Sequenced sample: peripheral blood. In this chain, TRBV28 is recombined with TRBJ1-2; too little of a D gene remains to name it. The sequenced DNA is TGTGCCAGCAGTTCGAATGGGAGAGGCTACACCTTC. Its product reads: CASSSNGRGYTF.